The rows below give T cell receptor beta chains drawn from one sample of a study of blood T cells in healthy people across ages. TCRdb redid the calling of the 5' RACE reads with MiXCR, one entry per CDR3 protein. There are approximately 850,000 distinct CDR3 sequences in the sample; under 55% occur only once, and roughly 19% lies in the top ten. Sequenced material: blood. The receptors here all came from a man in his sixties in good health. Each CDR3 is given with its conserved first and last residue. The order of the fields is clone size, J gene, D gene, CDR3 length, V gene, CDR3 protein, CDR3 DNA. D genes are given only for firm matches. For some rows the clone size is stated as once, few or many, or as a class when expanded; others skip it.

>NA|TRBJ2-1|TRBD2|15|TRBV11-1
CASSRVTSGVGEQFF
TGTGCCAGCAGCCGAGTGACTAGCGGGGTGGGTGAGCAGTTCTTC
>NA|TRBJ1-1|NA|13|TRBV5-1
CASTWGLNTEAFF
TGCGCCAGCACATGGGGGCTGAACACTGAAGCTTTCTTT
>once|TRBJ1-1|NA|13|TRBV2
CASSEREFTEAFF
TGTGCCAGCAGTGAAAGGGAGTTCACTGAAGCTTTCTTT
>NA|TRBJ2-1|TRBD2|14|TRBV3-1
CASSQGVAGERAFF
TGTGCCAGCAGCCAAGGGGTAGCGGGGGAGCGGGCGTTCTTC
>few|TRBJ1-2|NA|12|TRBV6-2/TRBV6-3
CASRGRSYGYTF
TGTGCCAGCAGAGGACGGTCCTATGGCTACACCTTC
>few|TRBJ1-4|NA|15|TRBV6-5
CASSPGGRGNEKLFF
TGTGCCAGCAGCCCTGGGGGTAGGGGCAATGAAAAACTGTTTTTT
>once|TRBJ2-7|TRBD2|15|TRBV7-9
CASSPHLAGEHEQYF
TGTGCCAGCAGCCCTCACCTAGCGGGGGAACACGAGCAGTACTTC
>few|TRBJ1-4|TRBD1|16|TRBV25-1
CASSESPGGSNEKLFF
TGTGCCAGCAGTGAATCGCCAGGGGGTTCTAATGAAAAACTGTTTTTT
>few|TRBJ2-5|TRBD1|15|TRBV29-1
CSVGEQGLVGETQYF
TGCAGCGTTGGGGAACAGGGGTTGGTAGGAGAGACCCAGTACTTC
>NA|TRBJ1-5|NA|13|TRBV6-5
CASSYSINQPQHF
TGTGCCAGCAGTTACTCGATAAACCAGCCCCAGCATTTT